This T cell receptor beta chain stems from a study of blood T cell repertoires in COVID-19. Study details: Specimens from acute and convalescent COVID-19 originated in the United States, Italy and Spain. From T cells, B-cell-depleted T cells, or PBMCs came the material, which was cDNA or gDNA.

Study processing details: Estimated nucleated cell counts came from reference gene primer amplification. Only in-frame clones appear in the TCRdb table, and some are missing; sequencing was by immunoSEQ multiplex PCR. V, J and clone size reflect that table, while D and trimming were determined from the DNA. The table includes around 72,000 clones, about 80% detected once. Trimming cost V 8 bases and J 3 bases; bases outside gene matches: 8. The CDR3 extends over 15 amino acids. Germline V gene data show CDR1 as MNHEY and CDR2 as SVGAGI. The receptor was isolated from an older woman with acute or convalescent COVID-19. The chain employs TRBV6-5 and TRBJ2-1; 9 bases map to TRBD1. The sample taken for sequencing was peripheral blood. The DNA of the CDR3 is TGTGCCAGCTACACCGGGACAGGGTACTACAATGAGCAGTTCTTC. Amino acid sequence: CASYTGTGYYNEQFF.